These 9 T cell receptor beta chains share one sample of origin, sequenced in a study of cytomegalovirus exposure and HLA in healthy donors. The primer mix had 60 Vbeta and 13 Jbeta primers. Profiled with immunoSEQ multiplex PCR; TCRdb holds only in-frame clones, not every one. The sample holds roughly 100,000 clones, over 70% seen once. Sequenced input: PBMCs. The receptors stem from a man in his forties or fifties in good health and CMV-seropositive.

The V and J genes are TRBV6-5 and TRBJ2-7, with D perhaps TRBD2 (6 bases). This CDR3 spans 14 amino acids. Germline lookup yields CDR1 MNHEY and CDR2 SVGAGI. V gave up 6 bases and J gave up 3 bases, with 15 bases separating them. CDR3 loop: CASSLRGLDYEQYF. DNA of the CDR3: TGTGCCAGCAGCCTTCGGGGGTTGGACTACGAGCAGTACTTC.

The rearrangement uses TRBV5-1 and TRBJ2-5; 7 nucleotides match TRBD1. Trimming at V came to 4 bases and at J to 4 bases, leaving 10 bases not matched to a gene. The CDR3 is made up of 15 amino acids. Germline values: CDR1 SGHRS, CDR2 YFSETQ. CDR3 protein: CASSMLQGNVETQYF. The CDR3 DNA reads TGCGCCAGCAGCATGCTACAGGGGAATGTAGAGACCCAGTACTTC.

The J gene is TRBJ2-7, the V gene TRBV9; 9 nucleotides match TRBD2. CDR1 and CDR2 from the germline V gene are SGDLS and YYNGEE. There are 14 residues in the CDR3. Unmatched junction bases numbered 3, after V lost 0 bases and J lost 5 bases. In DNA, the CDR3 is TGTGCCAGCAGCGTAGGCGGGAGGGACCACGAGCAGTACTTC. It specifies CASSVGGRDHEQYF.

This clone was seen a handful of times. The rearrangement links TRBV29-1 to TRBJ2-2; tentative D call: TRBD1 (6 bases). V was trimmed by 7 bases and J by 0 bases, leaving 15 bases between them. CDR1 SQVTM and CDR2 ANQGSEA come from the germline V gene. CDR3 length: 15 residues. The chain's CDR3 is CSANRVNANTGELFF. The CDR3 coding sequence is TGCAGCGCGAACAGGGTAAACGCGAACACCGGGGAGCTGTTTTTT.

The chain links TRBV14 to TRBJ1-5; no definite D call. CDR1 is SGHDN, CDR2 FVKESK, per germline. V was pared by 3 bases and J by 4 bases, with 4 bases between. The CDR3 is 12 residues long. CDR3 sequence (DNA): TGTGCCAGCAGCCACCTTAATCAGCCCCAGCATTTT. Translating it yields CASSHLNQPQHF.

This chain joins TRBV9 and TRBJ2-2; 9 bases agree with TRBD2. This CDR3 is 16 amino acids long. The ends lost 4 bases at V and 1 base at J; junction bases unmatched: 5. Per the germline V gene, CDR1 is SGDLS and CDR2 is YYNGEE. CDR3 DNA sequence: TGTGCCAGCAGCCCGACTAGCGGACTGAACACCGGGGAGCTGTTTTTT. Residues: CASSPTSGLNTGELFF.

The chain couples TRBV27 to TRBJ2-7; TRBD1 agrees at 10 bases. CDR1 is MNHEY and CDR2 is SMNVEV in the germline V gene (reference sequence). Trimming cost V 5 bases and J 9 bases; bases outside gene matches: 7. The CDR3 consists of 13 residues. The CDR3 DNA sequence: TGTGCCAGCAGTATAGACAGGGGGCGCGGGCAGTACTTC. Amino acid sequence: CASSIDRGRGQYF.

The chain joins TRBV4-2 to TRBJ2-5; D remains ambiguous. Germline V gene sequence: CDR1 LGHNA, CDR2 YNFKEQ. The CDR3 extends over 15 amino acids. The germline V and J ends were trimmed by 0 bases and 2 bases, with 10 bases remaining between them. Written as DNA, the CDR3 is TGTGCCAGCAGCCAAGATGAGGAGTTACAAGAGACCCAGTACTTC. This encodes CASSQDEELQETQYF.

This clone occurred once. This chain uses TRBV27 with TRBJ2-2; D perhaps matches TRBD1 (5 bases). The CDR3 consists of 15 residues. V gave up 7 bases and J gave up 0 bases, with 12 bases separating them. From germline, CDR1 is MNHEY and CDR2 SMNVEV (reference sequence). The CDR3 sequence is CASNKGAANTGELFF. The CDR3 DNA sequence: TGTGCCAGCAACAAAGGGGCGGCGAACACCGGGGAGCTGTTTTTT.